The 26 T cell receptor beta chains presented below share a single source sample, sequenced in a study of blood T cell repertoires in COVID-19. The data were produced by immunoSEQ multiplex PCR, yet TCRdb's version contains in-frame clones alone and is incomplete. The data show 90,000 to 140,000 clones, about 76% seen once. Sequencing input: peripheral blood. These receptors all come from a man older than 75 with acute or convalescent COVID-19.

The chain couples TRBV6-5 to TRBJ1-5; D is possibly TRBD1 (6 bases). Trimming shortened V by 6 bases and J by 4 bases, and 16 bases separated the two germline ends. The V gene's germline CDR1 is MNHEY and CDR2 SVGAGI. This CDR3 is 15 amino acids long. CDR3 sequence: CASSAGTRGNQPQHF. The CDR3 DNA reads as TGTGCCAGCAGCGCCGGGACAAGGGGAAATCAGCCCCAGCATTTT.

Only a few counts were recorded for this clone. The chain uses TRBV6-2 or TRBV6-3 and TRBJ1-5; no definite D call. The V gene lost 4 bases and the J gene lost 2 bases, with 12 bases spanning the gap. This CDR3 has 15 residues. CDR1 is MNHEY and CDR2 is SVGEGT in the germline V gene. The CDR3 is CASSSAGAGNQPQHF. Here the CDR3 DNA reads TGTGCCAGCAGTTCGGCGGGAGCTGGCAATCAGCCCCAGCATTTT.

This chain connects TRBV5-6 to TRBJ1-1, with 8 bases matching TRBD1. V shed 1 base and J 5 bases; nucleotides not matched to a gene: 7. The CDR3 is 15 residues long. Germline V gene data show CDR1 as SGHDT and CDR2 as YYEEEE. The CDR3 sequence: CASSLWDRRSTEAFF. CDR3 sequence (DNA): TGTGCCAGCAGCTTGTGGGACAGGCGTTCTACTGAAGCTTTCTTT.

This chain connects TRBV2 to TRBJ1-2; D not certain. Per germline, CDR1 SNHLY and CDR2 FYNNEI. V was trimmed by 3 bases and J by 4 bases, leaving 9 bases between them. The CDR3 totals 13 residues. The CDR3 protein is CASSDKLPYGYTF. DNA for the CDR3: TGTGCCAGCAGTGATAAACTCCCCTATGGCTACACCTTC.

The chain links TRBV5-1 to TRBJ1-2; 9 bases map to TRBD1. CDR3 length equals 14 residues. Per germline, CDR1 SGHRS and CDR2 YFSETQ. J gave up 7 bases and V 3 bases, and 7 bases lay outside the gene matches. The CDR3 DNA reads TGCGCCAGCAGCTCGGATGGGACAGGGAGTGGCTACACCTTC. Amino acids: CASSSDGTGSGYTF.

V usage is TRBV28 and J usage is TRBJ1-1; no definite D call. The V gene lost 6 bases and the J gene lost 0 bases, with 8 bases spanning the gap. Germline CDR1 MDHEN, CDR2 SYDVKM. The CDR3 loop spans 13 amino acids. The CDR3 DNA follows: TGTGCCAGCAGCCCCAGGTTGAACACTGAAGCTTTCTTT. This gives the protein CASSPRLNTEAFF.

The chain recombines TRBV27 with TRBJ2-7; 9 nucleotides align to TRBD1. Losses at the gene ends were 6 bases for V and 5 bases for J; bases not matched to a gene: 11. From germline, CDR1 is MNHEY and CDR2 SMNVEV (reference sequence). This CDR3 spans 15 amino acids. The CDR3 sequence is CASRDAGQGRHEQYF. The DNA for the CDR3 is TGTGCCAGCAGGGATGCGGGACAGGGTCGCCACGAGCAGTACTTC.

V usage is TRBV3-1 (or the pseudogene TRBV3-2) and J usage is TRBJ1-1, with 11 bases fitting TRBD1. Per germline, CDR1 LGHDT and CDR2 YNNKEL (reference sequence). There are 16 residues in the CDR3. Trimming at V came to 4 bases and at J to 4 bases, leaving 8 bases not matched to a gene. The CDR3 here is CASSLTAGTGGTEAFF. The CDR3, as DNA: TGTGCCAGCAGCCTAACCGCCGGGACAGGGGGCACTGAAGCTTTCTTT.

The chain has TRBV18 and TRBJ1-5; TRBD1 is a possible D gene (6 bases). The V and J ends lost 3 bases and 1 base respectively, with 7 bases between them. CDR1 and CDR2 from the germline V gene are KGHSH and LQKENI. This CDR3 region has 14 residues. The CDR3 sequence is CASSPGQSNQPQHF. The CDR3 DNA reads TGTGCCAGCTCACCCGGACAGAGCAATCAGCCCCAGCATTTT.

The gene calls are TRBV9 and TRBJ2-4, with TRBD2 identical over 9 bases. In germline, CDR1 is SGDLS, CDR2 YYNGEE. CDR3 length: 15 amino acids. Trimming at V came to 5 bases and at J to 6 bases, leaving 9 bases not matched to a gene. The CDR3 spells CASSLAGARSNIQYF. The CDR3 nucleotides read TGTGCCAGCAGTTTAGCGGGAGCCCGGTCAAACATTCAGTACTTC.

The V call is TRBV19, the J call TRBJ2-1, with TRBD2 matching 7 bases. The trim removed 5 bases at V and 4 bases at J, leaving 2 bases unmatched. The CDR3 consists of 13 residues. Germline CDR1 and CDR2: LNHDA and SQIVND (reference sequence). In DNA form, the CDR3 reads TGTGCCAGTAGTGCGGGAGAGTACAATGAGCAGTTCTTC. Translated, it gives CASSAGEYNEQFF.

The CDR3 nucleotides read TGTGCCTTTCTCCGAGCGGGAGGGTCAGATACGCAGTATTTT. It yields the protein CAFLRAGGSDTQYF. The chain links TRBV30 to TRBJ2-3; TRBD2 matches at 10 bases. The CDR3 totals 14 residues. The J segment lost 4 bases and the V segment lost 7 bases, leaving 8 bases of the junction unmatched. Germline V gives CDR1 GTSNPN, CDR2 SVGIG (reference sequence). The complete variable domain, with remaining parts taken from reference TRBV30 and TRBJ2-3, reads SQTIHQWPATLVQPVGSPLSLECTVEGTSNPNLYWYRQAAGRGLQLLFYSVGIGQISSEVPQNLSASRPQDRQFILSSKKLLLSDSGFYLCAFLRAGGSDTQYFGPGTRLTVL.

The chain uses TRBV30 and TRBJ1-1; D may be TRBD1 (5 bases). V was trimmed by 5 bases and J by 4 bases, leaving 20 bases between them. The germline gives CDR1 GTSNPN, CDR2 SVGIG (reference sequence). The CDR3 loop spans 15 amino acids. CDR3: CAWYLPGFSGTEAFF. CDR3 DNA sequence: TGTGCCTGGTATCTACCAGGGTTTTCGGGCACTGAAGCTTTCTTT.

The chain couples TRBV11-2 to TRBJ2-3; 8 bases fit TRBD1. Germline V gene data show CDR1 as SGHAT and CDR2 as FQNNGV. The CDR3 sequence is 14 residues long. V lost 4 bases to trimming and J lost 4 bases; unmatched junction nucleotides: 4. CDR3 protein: CASSSGQGSDTQYF. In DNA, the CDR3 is TGTGCCAGCAGCTCCGGACAGGGCTCAGATACGCAGTATTTT.

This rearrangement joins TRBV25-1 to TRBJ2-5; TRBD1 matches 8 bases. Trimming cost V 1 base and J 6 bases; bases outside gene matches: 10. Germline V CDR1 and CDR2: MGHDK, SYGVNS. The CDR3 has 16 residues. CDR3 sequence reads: CASSESLQGVRKTQYF. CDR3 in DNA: TGTGCCAGCAGTGAATCTTTACAGGGGGTGAGAAAGACCCAGTACTTC.

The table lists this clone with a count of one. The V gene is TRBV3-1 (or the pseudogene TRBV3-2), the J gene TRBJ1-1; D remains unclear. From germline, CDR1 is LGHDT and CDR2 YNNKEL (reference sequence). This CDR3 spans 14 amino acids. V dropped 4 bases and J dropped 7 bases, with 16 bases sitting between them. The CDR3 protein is CASSRPNFRGEAFF. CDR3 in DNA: TGTGCCAGCAGCCGTCCGAACTTCCGGGGTGAAGCTTTCTTT.

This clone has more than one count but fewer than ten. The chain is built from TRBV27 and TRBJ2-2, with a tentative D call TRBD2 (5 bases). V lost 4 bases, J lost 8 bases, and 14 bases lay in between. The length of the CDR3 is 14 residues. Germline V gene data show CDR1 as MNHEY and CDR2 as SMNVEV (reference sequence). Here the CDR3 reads CASSSPWGAGELFF. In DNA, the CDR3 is TGTGCCAGCAGTTCGCCTTGGGGAGCGGGGGAGCTGTTTTTT.

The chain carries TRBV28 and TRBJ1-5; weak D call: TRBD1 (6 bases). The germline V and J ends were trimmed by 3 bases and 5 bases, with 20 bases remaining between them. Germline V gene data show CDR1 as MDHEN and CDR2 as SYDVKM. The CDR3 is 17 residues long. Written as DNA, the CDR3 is TGTGCCAGCAGTTTGGGGGCTAGCCCCCGGGCCCATCAGCCCCAGCATTTT. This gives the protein CASSLGASPRAHQPQHF.

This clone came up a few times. CDR3 loop: CARSPGTTYEQYF. The CDR3 DNA is TGTGCCAGAAGCCCCGGGACTACCTACGAGCAGTACTTC. The chain joins TRBV5-3 to TRBJ2-7; 7 bases fit TRBD2. TRBV5-3 has ORF status, its function being uncertain. The CDR3 runs to 13 residues. V dropped 4 bases and J dropped 2; count of bases not matched to a gene: 3.

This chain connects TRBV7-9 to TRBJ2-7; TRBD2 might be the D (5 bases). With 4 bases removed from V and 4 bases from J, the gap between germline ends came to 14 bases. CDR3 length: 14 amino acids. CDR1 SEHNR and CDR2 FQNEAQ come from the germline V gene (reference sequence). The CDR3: CASSSYSGIYEQYF. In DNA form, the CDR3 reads TGTGCCAGCAGCTCTTACTCGGGAATTTACGAGCAGTACTTC.

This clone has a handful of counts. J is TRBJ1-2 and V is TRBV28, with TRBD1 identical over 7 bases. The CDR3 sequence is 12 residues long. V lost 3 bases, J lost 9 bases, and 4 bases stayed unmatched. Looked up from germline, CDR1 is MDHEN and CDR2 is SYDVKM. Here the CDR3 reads CASSFSDRRYTF. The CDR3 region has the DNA TGTGCCAGCAGTTTCTCGGACAGGCGCTACACCTTC.

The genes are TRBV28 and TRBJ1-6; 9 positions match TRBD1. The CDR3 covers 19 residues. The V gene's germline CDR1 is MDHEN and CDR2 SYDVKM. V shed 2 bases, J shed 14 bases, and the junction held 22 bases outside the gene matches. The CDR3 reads CASSLLRLGQGQSRWTLHF. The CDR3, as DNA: TGTGCCAGCAGTTTACTACGACTCGGACAGGGGCAATCAAGGTGGACCCTCCACTTT.

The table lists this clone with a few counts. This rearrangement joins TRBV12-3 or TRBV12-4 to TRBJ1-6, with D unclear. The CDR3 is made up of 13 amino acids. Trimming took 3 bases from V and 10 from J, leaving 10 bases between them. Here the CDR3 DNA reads TGTGCCAGCAGTTTGAGGGAAGGATCACCCCTCCACTTT. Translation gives CASSLREGSPLHF.

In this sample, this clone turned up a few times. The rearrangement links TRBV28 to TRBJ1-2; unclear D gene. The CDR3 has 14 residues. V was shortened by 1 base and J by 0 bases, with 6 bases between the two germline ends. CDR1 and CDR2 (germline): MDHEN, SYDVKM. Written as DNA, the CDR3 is TGTGCCAGCAGTTTATTGGGCCCTAACTATGGCTACACCTTC. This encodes CASSLLGPNYGYTF.

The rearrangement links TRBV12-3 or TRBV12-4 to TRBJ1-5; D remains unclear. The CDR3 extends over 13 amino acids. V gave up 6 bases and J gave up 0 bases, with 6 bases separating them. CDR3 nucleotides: TGTGCCAGCAGACTAAATAGCAATCAGCCCCAGCATTTT. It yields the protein CASRLNSNQPQHF.

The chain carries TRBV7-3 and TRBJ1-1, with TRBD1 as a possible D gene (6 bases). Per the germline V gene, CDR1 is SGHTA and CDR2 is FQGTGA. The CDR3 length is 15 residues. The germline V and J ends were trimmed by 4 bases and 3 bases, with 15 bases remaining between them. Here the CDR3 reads CASSSQGGRDTEAFF. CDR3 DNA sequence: TGTGCCAGCAGCTCGCAAGGGGGTAGGGACACTGAAGCTTTCTTT.